The 32 T cell receptor beta chains below come from one sample, sequenced in a study of blood T cell repertoires in COVID-19. The protocol was immunoSEQ multiplex PCR, while the TCRdb copy is restricted to in-frame clones and leaves out a portion. The repertoire holds some 310,000 clones, about 90% seen once, with around 0.97% in the top ten. The sequencing input was peripheral blood. These receptors were taken from a woman in her thirties or forties with COVID-19, enrolled during active disease.

The rearrangement links TRBV24-1 to TRBJ2-5; TRBD1 aligns across 7 bases. Trimming took 3 bases from V and 5 from J; bases not matched to a gene: 5. The CDR3 runs 14 residues. Germline V CDR1 and CDR2: KGHDR, SFDVKD. CDR3 bases: TGTGCCACCAGTGATCCGAGGGGGCCGGAGACCCAGTACTTC. It is translated as CATSDPRGPETQYF.

The chain combines TRBV20-1 with TRBJ1-6; D is unresolved. The CDR3 covers 10 residues. Germline loops: CDR1 DFQATT, CDR2 SNEGSKA (reference sequence). V lost 8 bases, J lost 9 bases, and 8 bases lay in between. CDR3 sequence reads: CSLEGSPLHF. CDR3 in DNA: TGCAGTTTGGAGGGTTCACCCCTCCACTTT.

This rearrangement joins TRBV6-2 or TRBV6-3 to TRBJ2-1; D is unresolved. The CDR3 has 14 amino acids. V was clipped by 3 bases and J by 0 bases, with 6 bases between them. Per germline, CDR1 MNHEY and CDR2 SVGEGT. CDR3 in DNA: TGTGCCAGCAGTTATAAGAGCTCCTACAATGAGCAGTTCTTC. Amino acid sequence: CASSYKSSYNEQFF.

The CDR3 protein is CASSLGGHNEQFF. CDR3 DNA sequence: TGTGCCAGCAGCTTAGGGGGGCACAATGAGCAGTTCTTC. This chain uses TRBV7-9 with TRBJ2-1, with D possibly matching TRBD1 (6 bases). CDR3 length equals 13 residues. Germline V lookup: CDR1 SEHNR, CDR2 FQNEAQ (reference sequence). V was cut by 1 base and J by 5 bases, with 6 bases left in between.

The rearrangement links TRBV30 to TRBJ1-2; 7 bases are a match to TRBD1. V gave up 0 bases and J gave up 5 bases; unmatched junction bases: 6. The CDR3 loop spans 14 amino acids. Germline V gene lookup returns CDR1 GTSNPN and CDR2 SVGIG (reference sequence). The DNA of the CDR3 is TGTGCCTGGAGTGTCGCTGCGACAGGGTATGGCTACACCTTC. Encoded protein: CAWSVAATGYGYTF.

The chain links TRBV7-8 to TRBJ2-7, with 8 bases aligning to TRBD1. This CDR3 is built from 15 residues. V was clipped by 3 bases and J by 3 bases; unmatched bases: 7. The germline CDR1 and CDR2 sequences are SGHVS and FQNEAQ. The DNA for the CDR3 is TGTGCCAGCAGCTTCCCCCAGGGGGCTGGCTACGAGCAGTACTTC. It translates to CASSFPQGAGYEQYF.

This rearrangement joins TRBV7-9 to TRBJ2-5; D gene unclear. V was shortened by 2 bases and J by 1 base, with 11 bases between the two germline ends. Looked up from germline, CDR1 is SEHNR and CDR2 is FQNEAQ (reference sequence). This CDR3 spans 15 amino acids. The CDR3 loop is CASSLSPAVQETQYF. The CDR3 region has the DNA TGTGCCAGCAGCTTAAGTCCGGCGGTCCAAGAGACCCAGTACTTC. Supplemented by reference TRBV7-9 and TRBJ2-5, the full variable domain reads DTGVSQNPRHKITKRGQNVTFRCDPISEHNRLYWYRQTLGQGPEFLTYFQNEAQLEKSRLLSDRFSAERPKGSFSTLEIQRTEQGDSAMYLCASSLSPAVQETQYFGPGTRLLVL.

V is TRBV6-1 and J is TRBJ1-5; D remains unclear. The CDR3 runs 14 residues. Germline V CDR1 and CDR2: MNHNS, SASEGT. The ends were cut back, 3 bases at V and 0 bases at J, with 6 bases in the middle. The CDR3 loop is CASSDGYSNQPQHF. In DNA, the CDR3 is TGTGCCAGCAGTGACGGTTATAGCAATCAGCCCCAGCATTTT.

V usage is TRBV2 and J usage is TRBJ2-2; 9 nucleotides align to TRBD1. Trimming at V came to 6 bases and at J to 4 bases, leaving 6 bases not matched to a gene. Germline CDR1 SNHLY, CDR2 FYNNEI. The CDR3 spans 15 residues. CDR3 in amino acids: CASRLQGAGTGELFF. In DNA form, the CDR3 reads TGTGCCAGCAGGTTACAGGGGGCAGGCACCGGGGAGCTGTTTTTT.

The chain combines TRBV7-2 with TRBJ1-2; TRBD1 is a possible D gene (6 bases). Trimming cost V 5 bases and J 7 bases, with 20 bases left between them. The CDR3 spans 15 residues. Germline V CDR1 and CDR2: SGHTA, FQGNSA. The CDR3 here is CASSPSQAGAIGYTF. CDR3 DNA: TGTGCCAGCAGCCCTTCGCAAGCGGGGGCAATTGGCTACACCTTC.

This chain uses TRBV5-6 with TRBJ2-7, with D possibly TRBD2 on 5 matching bases. The CDR3 sequence is 14 residues long. Trimming removed 2 bases from V and 3 bases from J, with 12 bases in between. CDR1 is SGHDT and CDR2 is YYEEEE in the germline V gene. The CDR3: CASSLGGGGYEQYF. DNA for the CDR3: TGTGCCAGCAGCTTAGGAGGAGGTGGCTACGAGCAGTACTTC.

The chain has TRBV18 and TRBJ1-1; no reliable D call. The V gene's germline CDR1 is KGHSH and CDR2 LQKENI. V was cut by 3 bases and J by 6 bases, with 14 bases left in between. CDR3 length: 14 amino acids. The CDR3 region is CASSPDLTVAEAFF. CDR3 nucleotides: TGTGCCAGCTCACCCGACCTAACAGTGGCTGAAGCTTTCTTT.

The gene calls are TRBV29-1 and TRBJ2-7; D is uncertain. The CDR3 spans 10 residues. Germline loops: CDR1 SQVTM, CDR2 ANQGSEA. The V end lost 5 bases, the J end lost 0 bases, and 2 bases lay between the germline ends. For the CDR3, the DNA is TGCAGCGTTCACTCCTACGAGCAGTACTTC. As protein: CSVHSYEQYF.

J is TRBJ2-7 and V is TRBV5-4; TRBD1 aligns across 8 bases. Germline CDR1 SGHNT, CDR2 YYREEE (reference sequence). V was clipped by 0 bases and J by 0 bases; unmatched bases: 11. The CDR3 spans 18 residues. The CDR3 bases are TGTGCCAGCAGCTTGGCCCCAGGGGGCGACTCCGGCTCCTACGAGCAGTACTTC. It specifies CASSLAPGGDSGSYEQYF.

The chain links TRBV6-4 to TRBJ1-4; D is perhaps TRBD1 (6 bases). This CDR3 contains 14 residues. Germline V lookup: CDR1 MRHNA, CDR2 SNTAGT. Deletions cut 6 bases from V and 7 bases from J, with 15 bases between. In DNA form, the CDR3 reads TGTGCCAGCAGGGGGGGGGCCTCGGGTGAAAAACTGTTTTTT. Its protein product is CASRGGASGEKLFF.

V gene TRBV7-9 combines with J gene TRBJ2-4; 7 nucleotides match TRBD1. The CDR3 length is 15 residues. Germline trimming cut 6 bases from V and 0 bases from J; bases unmatched to any gene: 5. Germline lookup yields CDR1 SEHNR and CDR2 FQNEAQ (reference sequence). Here the CDR3 reads CASRSDRLAKNIQYF. CDR3 nucleotides: TGTGCCAGCAGATCGGACAGGCTAGCCAAAAACATTCAGTACTTC.

This chain uses TRBV27 with TRBJ1-6; perhaps TRBD1 as D (5 bases). Trimming took off 10 bases at V and 10 bases at J, with 14 bases between the two ends. CDR1 MNHEY and CDR2 SMNVEV come from the germline V gene (reference sequence). This CDR3 is built from 12 residues. The CDR3 protein is CATGFLQSPLHF. CDR3 bases: TGTGCCACAGGGTTTTTACAATCACCCCTCCACTTT.

This rearrangement joins TRBV12-3 or TRBV12-4 to TRBJ1-2; maybe TRBD1 (6 bases). The CDR3 length is 13 residues. The V end was cut by 5 bases, the J end by 6 bases, with 13 bases between. The DNA for the CDR3 is TGTGCCAGCAGTCGGCCCTACAGGGATGGCTACACCTTC. Translated: CASSRPYRDGYTF.

The genes are TRBV9 and TRBJ1-2, with 8 bases lining up with TRBD1. CDR3 length equals 14 residues. J gave up 7 bases and V 0 bases, and 5 bases lay outside the gene matches. The germline V gene has CDR1 SGDLS and CDR2 YYNGEE. CDR3 sequence (DNA): TGTGCCAGCAGCGTAGCTGGCAGGGGGCTTGGCTACACCTTC. Protein product: CASSVAGRGLGYTF.

V is TRBV19 and J is TRBJ2-7; TRBD2 agrees at 8 bases. Germline values: CDR1 LNHDA, CDR2 SQIVND (reference sequence). V shed 1 base and J 0 bases; nucleotides not matched to a gene: 2. CDR3 length equals 15 residues. The CDR3 DNA reads as TGTGCCAGTAGTATAGTAGCGGGGCCCTCCTACGAGCAGTACTTC. The encoded protein is CASSIVAGPSYEQYF.

This chain links TRBV6-6 with TRBJ1-2; TRBD1 might be the D (6 bases). Deletions cut 7 bases from V and 0 bases from J, with 12 bases between. The CDR3 has 14 residues. Per germline, CDR1 MNHNY and CDR2 SVGAGI (reference sequence). The CDR3 DNA reads TGTGCCAGCATCCCGACAGGTACTAACTATGGCTACACCTTC. Residues: CASIPTGTNYGYTF.

V usage is TRBV13 and J usage is TRBJ2-4; 13 positions agree with TRBD2. Germline CDR1 PRHDT, CDR2 FYEKMQ (reference sequence). CDR3 size: 16 residues. J was trimmed by 3 bases and V by 5 bases; bases with no gene match: 4. CDR3 sequence (DNA): TGTGCCAGCAGCACCGGGACTAGCGGGGTCAAAAACATTCAGTACTTC. This encodes CASSTGTSGVKNIQYF.

The CDR3 loop reads CASGFRGSDAFF. The DNA for the CDR3 is TGTGCTAGTGGTTTCAGGGGCTCAGACGCTTTCTTT. This chain connects TRBV12-5 to TRBJ1-1; maybe TRBD1 (6 bases). Germline V gene data show CDR1 as LGHNT and CDR2 as FRNRAP. Trimming took off 3 bases at V and 11 bases at J, with 13 bases between the two ends. CDR3 size: 12 residues.

The rearrangement links TRBV5-1 to TRBJ2-3; 9 positions agree with TRBD1. The germline gives CDR1 SGHRS, CDR2 YFSETQ. V gave up 3 bases and J gave up 1 base; unmatched junction bases: 0. The CDR3 loop spans 14 amino acids. The CDR3: CASSWTGGTDTQYF. In nucleotides, the CDR3 is TGCGCCAGCAGCTGGACAGGGGGCACAGATACGCAGTATTTT.

This chain links TRBV28 with TRBJ1-3; D gene unclear. V was trimmed by 10 bases and J by 2 bases, leaving 3 bases between them. CDR3 length: 10 residues. Germline V gene lookup returns CDR1 MDHEN and CDR2 SYDVKM. CDR3 coding DNA: TGTGCCACCACTGGAAACACCATATATTTT. It is translated as CATTGNTIYF.

The gene calls are TRBV30 and TRBJ1-5; no clear D gene. The germline V gene has CDR1 GTSNPN and CDR2 SVGIG (reference sequence). This CDR3 has 14 amino acids. V was shortened by 2 bases and J by 4 bases, with 12 bases between the two germline ends. CDR3 sequence reads: CAWSSPRPNQPQHF. The CDR3 nucleotides read TGTGCCTGGAGTTCCCCGCGCCCTAATCAGCCCCAGCATTTT.

V gene TRBV30 combines with J gene TRBJ1-5; the D gene is possibly TRBD1 (5 bases). V was pared by 1 base and J by 1 base, with 11 bases between. The CDR3 runs 15 residues. Germline CDR1 is GTSNPN and CDR2 is SVGIG (reference sequence). The CDR3 DNA sequence: TGTGCCTGGAGTGGGGTCGGGGGGAGCAATCAGCCCCAGCATTTT. Residues: CAWSGVGGSNQPQHF.

This clone occurred a few times. CDR3 amino acids: CASNSGPDRPAASNQPQHF. The CDR3, as DNA: TGTGCCAGTAATTCCGGCCCGGACAGGCCGGCGGCGAGCAATCAGCCCCAGCATTTT. V gene TRBV19 combines with J gene TRBJ1-5, with 7 bases lining up with TRBD1. The CDR3 contains 19 residues. Germline V gene data show CDR1 as LNHDA and CDR2 as SQIVND (reference sequence). V lost 7 bases, J lost 1 base, and 19 bases stayed unmatched.

The chain carries TRBV2 and TRBJ1-5; TRBD1 matches 8 bases. With 5 bases clipped from V and 3 bases from J, the junction kept 6 bases outside the gene matches. This CDR3 spans 15 amino acids. Germline V gives CDR1 SNHLY, CDR2 FYNNEI. CDR3 sequence: CASSLTGEINQPQHF. The CDR3 nucleotides are TGTGCCAGCAGTTTGACAGGGGAGATCAATCAGCCCCAGCATTTT.

This clone appeared a single time. This chain joins TRBV9 and TRBJ1-3; D not resolved. Per germline, CDR1 SGDLS and CDR2 YYNGEE. The CDR3 has 14 residues. V gave up 6 bases and J gave up 4 bases, with 14 bases separating them. For the CDR3, the DNA is TGTGCCAGCACCCCCCTAGAGCCCGGAAACACCATATATTTT. Protein product: CASTPLEPGNTIYF.

This clone showed up just once. CDR3 residues: CASSLGGTASYEQYF. In DNA form, the CDR3 reads TGTGCCAGCAGTTTAGGGGGGACAGCCTCCTACGAGCAGTACTTC. The chain is built from TRBV27 and TRBJ2-7, with D perhaps TRBD1 (7 bases). The CDR3 length is 15 residues. Trimming removed 2 bases at V and 0 bases at J, with 11 bases between. Germline CDR1 MNHEY, CDR2 SMNVEV (reference sequence).

Of note for this clone: At the DNA level, this CDR3 is encoded by other sequences in the same sample as well. The CDR3 reads CASSQGGGTEAFF. CDR3 in DNA: TGTGCCAGCAGCCAGGGGGGGGGCACTGAAGCTTTCTTT. The genes are TRBV3-1 (or the pseudogene TRBV3-2) and TRBJ1-1, with TRBD1 as a possible D gene (5 bases). The V gene lost 3 bases and the J gene lost 4 bases, with 9 bases spanning the gap. CDR3 length equals 13 residues. Germline values: CDR1 LGHDT, CDR2 YNNKEL (reference sequence).